This T cell receptor beta chain was sequenced in a study of cytomegalovirus exposure and HLA in healthy donors. Germline V gene data show CDR1 as SQVTM and CDR2 as ANQGSEA. The trim removed 7 bases at V and 4 bases at J, leaving 7 bases unmatched. The CDR3 sequence is 12 residues long. Study-wide results and limits: Within the data, a cluster of highly shared sequence variants was likely a sequencing artifact.

This clone was seen a few times. The antigen is undetermined. Use of 60 Vbeta and 13 Jbeta primers characterized the PCR. Sequenced by immunoSEQ multiplex PCR; TCRdb stores in-frame clones only, minus some. The sample has 120,000 or so clones, more than 60% seen once. This clonotype originated in a woman aged 40 to 50 in good health and CMV-seropositive. Material for sequencing was PBMCs. The genes are TRBV29-1 and TRBJ2-7, with 7 positions matching TRBD1. The CDR3 loop is CSAWDSYYEQYF. The CDR3 bases are TGCAGCGCCTGGGACAGCTATTACGAGCAGTACTTC.